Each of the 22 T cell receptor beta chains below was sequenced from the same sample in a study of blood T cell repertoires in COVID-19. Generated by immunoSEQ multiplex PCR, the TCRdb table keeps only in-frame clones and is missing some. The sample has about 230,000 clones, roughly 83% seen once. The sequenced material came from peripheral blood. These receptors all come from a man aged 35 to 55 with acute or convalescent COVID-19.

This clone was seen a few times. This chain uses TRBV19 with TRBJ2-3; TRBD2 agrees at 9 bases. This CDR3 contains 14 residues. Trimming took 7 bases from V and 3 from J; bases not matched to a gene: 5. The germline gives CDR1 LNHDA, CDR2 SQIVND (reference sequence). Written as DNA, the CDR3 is TGTGCCAGTACCGGACTAGCGAGTACAGATACGCAGTATTTT. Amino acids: CASTGLASTDTQYF.

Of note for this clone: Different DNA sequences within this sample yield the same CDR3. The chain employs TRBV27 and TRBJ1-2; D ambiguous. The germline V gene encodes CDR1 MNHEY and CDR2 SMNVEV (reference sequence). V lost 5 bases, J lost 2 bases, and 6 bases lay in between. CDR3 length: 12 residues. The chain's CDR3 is CASSPTNYGYTF. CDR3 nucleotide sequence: TGTGCCAGCAGTCCTACGAACTATGGCTACACCTTC.

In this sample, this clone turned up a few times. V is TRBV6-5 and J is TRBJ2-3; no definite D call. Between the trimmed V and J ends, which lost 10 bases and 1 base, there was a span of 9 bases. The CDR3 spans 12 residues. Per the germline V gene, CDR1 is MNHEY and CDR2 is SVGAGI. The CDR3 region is CATRSRTDTQYF. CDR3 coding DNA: TGTGCCACCCGAAGCCGCACAGATACGCAGTATTTT.

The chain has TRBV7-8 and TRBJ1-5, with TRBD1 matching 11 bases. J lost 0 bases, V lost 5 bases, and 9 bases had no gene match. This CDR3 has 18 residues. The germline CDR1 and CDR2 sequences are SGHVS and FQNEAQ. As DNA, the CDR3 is TGTGCCAGCAGCCTTCGTGGACAGGGGGCTTATAGCAATCAGCCCCAGCATTTT. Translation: CASSLRGQGAYSNQPQHF.

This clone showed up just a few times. The CDR3: CASRHTPTEAFF. For the CDR3, the DNA is TGTGCCAGCAGACATACGCCGACTGAAGCTTTCTTT. The chain is built from TRBV4-2 and TRBJ1-1; D is uncertain. V dropped 6 bases and J dropped 5 bases, with 10 bases sitting between them. The CDR3 is 12 amino acids. From germline, CDR1 is LGHNA and CDR2 YNFKEQ.

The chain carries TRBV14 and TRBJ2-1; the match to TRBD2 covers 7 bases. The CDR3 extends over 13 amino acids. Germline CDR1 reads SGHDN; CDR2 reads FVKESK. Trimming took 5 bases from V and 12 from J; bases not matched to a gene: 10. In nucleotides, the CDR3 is TGTGCCAGCAGCGGCGGACTAGTGATAGGGCAGTTCTTC. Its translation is CASSGGLVIGQFF.

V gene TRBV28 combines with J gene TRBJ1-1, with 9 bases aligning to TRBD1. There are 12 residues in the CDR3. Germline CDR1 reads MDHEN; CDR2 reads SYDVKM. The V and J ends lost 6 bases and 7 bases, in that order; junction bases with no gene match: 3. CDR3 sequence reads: CASRTGGGEAFF. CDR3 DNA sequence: TGTGCCAGCAGAACAGGGGGCGGTGAAGCTTTCTTT.

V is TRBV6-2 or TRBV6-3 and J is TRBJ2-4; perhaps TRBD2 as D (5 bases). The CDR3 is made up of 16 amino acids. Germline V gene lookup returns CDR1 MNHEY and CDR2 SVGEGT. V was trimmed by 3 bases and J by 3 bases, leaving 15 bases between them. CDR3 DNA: TGTGCCAGCAGTTATGTTTTGGCCGAGGGCAAAAACATTCAGTACTTC. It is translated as CASSYVLAEGKNIQYF.

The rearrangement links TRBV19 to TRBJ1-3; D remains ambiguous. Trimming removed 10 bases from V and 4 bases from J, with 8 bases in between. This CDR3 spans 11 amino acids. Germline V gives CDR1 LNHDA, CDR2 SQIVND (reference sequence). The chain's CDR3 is CATRSGNTIYF. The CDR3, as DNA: TGTGCCACCCGGTCCGGAAACACCATATATTTT.

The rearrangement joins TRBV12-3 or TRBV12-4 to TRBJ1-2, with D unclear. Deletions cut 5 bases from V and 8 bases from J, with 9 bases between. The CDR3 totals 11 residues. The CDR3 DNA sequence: TGTGCCAGCAGTCTATCGTCGGGCTACACCTTC. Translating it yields CASSLSSGYTF.

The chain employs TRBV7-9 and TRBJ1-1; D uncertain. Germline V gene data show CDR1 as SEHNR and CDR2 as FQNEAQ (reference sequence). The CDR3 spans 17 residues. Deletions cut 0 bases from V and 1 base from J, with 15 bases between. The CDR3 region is CASSLALTVYRNTEAFF. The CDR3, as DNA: TGTGCCAGCAGCTTAGCGCTTACAGTTTATAGGAACACTGAAGCTTTCTTT.

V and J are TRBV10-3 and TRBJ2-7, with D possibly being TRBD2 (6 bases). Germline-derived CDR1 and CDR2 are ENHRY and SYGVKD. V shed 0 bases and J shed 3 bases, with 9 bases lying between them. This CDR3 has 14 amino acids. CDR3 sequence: CAISESSSGYEQYF. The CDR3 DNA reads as TGTGCCATCAGTGAGTCGAGTAGCGGCTACGAGCAGTACTTC.

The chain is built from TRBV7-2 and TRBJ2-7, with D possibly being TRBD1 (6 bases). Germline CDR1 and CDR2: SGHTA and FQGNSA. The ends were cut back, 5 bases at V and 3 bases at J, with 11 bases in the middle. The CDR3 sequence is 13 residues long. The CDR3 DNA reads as TGTGCCAGCAGCCGGGACACCTACTACGAGCAGTACTTC. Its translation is CASSRDTYYEQYF.

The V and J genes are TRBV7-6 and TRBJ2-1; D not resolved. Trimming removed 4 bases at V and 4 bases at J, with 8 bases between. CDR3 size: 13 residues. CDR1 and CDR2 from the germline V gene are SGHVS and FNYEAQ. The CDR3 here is CASSSSQYNEQFF. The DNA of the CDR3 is TGTGCCAGCAGCTCGTCCCAGTACAATGAGCAGTTCTTC.

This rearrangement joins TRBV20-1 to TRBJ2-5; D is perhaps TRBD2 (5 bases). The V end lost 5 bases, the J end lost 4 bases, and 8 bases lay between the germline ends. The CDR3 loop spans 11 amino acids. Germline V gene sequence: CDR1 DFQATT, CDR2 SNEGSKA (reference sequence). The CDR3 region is CSAGLVETQYF. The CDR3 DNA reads TGCAGTGCTGGACTCGTAGAGACCCAGTACTTC.

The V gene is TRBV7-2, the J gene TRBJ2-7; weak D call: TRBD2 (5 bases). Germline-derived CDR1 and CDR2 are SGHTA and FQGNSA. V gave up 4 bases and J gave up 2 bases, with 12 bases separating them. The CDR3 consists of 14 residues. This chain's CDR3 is CASSYLDGAYEQYF. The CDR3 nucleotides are TGTGCCAGCAGCTATTTGGACGGGGCCTACGAGCAGTACTTC.

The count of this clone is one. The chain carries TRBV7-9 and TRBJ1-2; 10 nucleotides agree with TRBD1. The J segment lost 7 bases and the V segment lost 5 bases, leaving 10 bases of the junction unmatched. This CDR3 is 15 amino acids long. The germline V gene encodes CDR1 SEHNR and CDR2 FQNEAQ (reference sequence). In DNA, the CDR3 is TGTGCCAGCAGCGTTCGACAGGGGGCAAGTGTTGGCTACACCTTC. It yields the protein CASSVRQGASVGYTF.

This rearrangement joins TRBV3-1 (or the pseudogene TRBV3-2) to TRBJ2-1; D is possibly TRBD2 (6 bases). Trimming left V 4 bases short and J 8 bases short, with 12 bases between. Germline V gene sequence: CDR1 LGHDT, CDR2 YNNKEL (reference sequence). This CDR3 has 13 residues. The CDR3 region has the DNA TGTGCCAGCAGCCGAGGCGGGGCGGATGAGCAGTTCTTC. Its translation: CASSRGGADEQFF.

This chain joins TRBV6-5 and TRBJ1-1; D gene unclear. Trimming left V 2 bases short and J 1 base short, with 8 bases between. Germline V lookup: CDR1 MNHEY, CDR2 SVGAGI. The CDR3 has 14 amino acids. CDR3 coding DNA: TGTGCCAGCAGTTACCGACACCGGAACACTGAAGCTTTCTTT. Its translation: CASSYRHRNTEAFF.

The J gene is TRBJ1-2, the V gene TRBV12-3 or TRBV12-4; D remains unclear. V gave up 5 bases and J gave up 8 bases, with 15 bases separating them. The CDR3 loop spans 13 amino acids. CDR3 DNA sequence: TGTGCCAGCAGTCCCCGAGCCTGGTGGGGCTACACCTTC. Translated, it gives CASSPRAWWGYTF.

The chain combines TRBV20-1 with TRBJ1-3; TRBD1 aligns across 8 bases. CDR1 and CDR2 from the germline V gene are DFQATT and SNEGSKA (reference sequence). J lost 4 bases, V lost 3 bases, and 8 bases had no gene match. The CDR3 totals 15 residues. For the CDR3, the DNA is TGCAGTGCTAGTGCTGCAGACAGGGGCGGAAACACCATATATTTT. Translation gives CSASAADRGGNTIYF.

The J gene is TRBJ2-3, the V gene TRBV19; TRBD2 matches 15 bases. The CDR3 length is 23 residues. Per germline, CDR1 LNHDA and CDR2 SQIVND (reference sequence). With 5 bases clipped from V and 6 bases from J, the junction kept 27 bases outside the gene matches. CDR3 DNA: TGTGCCAGTAGTCTCACCGGACTAGCGGGAGGGCCCGGGTCCCTACAAGGGAGCGATACGCAGTATTTT. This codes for CASSLTGLAGGPGSLQGSDTQYF.